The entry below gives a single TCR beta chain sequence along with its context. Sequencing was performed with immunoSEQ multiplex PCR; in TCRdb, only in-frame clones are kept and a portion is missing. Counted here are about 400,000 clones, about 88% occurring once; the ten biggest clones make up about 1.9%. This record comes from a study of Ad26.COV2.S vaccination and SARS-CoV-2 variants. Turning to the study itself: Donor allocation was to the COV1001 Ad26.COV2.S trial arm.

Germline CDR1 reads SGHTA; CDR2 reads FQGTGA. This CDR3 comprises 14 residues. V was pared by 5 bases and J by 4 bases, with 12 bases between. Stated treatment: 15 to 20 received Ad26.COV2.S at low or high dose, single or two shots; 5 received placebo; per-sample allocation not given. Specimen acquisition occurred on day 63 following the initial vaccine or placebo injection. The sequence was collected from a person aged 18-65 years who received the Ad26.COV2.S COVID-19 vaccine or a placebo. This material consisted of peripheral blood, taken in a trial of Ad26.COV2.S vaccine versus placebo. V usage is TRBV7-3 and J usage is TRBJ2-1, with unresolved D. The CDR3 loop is CASSLDAPYNEQFF. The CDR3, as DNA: TGTGCCAGCAGCCTCGACGCACCGTACAATGAGCAGTTCTTC.